Listed below are T cell receptor beta chains from one sample, sequenced in a study of blood T cell repertoires in COVID-19. The repertoire was sequenced with immunoSEQ multiplex PCR; TCRdb's copy has only in-frame clones and lacks some. The table records around 260,000 clones, 91% of them present only once. Source material: peripheral blood. These receptors originate from a woman aged 25 to 39 with COVID-19, enrolled during active disease. Each CDR3 is given with its conserved first and last residue. The order of the fields is D gene, clone size, J gene, V gene, CDR3 protein, CDR3 DNA. D genes are given only for firm matches. Not all rows give a size; the values are once, few, many and, for expanded clones, a class.

D gene: -
clone size: -
J gene: TRBJ1-2
V gene: TRBV15
CDR3 protein: CATSQGGNYGYTF
CDR3 DNA: TGTGCCACCAGCCAGGGAGGGAACTATGGCTACACCTTC

D gene: -
clone size: -
J gene: TRBJ1-5
V gene: TRBV28
CDR3 protein: CASSFTWERQPQHF
CDR3 DNA: TGTGCCAGCAGTTTTACCTGGGAGCGGCAGCCCCAGCATTTT

D gene: -
clone size: few
J gene: TRBJ1-5
V gene: TRBV3-1/TRBV3-2
CDR3 protein: CASSDAYTAGNQPQHF
CDR3 DNA: TGTGCCAGCAGCGACGCCTACACGGCGGGGAATCAGCCCCAGCATTTT

D gene: -
clone size: once
J gene: TRBJ2-7
V gene: TRBV7-2
CDR3 protein: CASTLTRSLNEQYF
CDR3 DNA: TGTGCCAGCACCCTTACTAGGTCTTTGAACGAGCAGTACTTC

D gene: -
clone size: -
J gene: TRBJ1-4
V gene: TRBV28
CDR3 protein: CASSLGSRANEKLFF
CDR3 DNA: TGTGCCAGCAGTTTGGGGAGCCGTGCTAATGAAAAACTGTTTTTT

D gene: -
clone size: once
J gene: TRBJ1-3
V gene: TRBV25-1
CDR3 protein: CASSDGGALGNTIYF
CDR3 DNA: TGTGCCAGCAGTGATGGGGGGGCGCTAGGAAACACCATATATTTT

D gene: TRBD2
clone size: -
J gene: TRBJ2-1
V gene: TRBV5-4
CDR3 protein: CASRPPGTRNEQFF
CDR3 DNA: TGTGCCAGCAGGCCACCCGGGACTAGGAATGAGCAGTTCTTC

D gene: TRBD1
clone size: once
J gene: TRBJ2-1
V gene: TRBV7-6
CDR3 protein: CASSSRWDSRRVSYNEQFF
CDR3 DNA: TGTGCCAGCAGCTCGCGTTGGGACAGCCGGCGGGTCTCCTACAATGAGCAGTTCTTC

D gene: TRBD1
clone size: few
J gene: TRBJ1-2
V gene: TRBV6-1
CDR3 protein: CASSEGQGTSGYGYTF
CDR3 DNA: TGTGCCAGCAGTGAAGGACAGGGGACATCTGGCTATGGCTACACCTTC

D gene: TRBD1
clone size: -
J gene: TRBJ1-2
V gene: TRBV28
CDR3 protein: CASSPDRGYGYTF
CDR3 DNA: TGTGCCAGCAGCCCGGACAGGGGCTATGGCTACACCTTC

D gene: -
clone size: -
J gene: TRBJ2-1
V gene: TRBV29-1
CDR3 protein: CSVVGPSRGGNEQFF
CDR3 DNA: TGCAGCGTTGTGGGACCCTCAAGGGGGGGGAATGAGCAGTTCTTC

D gene: -
clone size: -
J gene: TRBJ1-1
V gene: TRBV10-3
CDR3 protein: CAISVEVHTEAFF
CDR3 DNA: TGTGCCATCAGTGTAGAAGTTCACACTGAAGCTTTCTTT

D gene: TRBD2
clone size: once
J gene: TRBJ2-1
V gene: TRBV27
CDR3 protein: CASSSGLAGGEQFF
CDR3 DNA: TGTGCCAGCAGTTCGGGACTAGCGGGAGGGGAGCAGTTCTTC

D gene: -
clone size: -
J gene: TRBJ2-1
V gene: TRBV7-9
CDR3 protein: CASSAVSRAEQFF
CDR3 DNA: TGTGCCAGCAGCGCAGTGTCTAGAGCCGAGCAGTTCTTC

D gene: TRBD1
clone size: few
J gene: TRBJ1-3
V gene: TRBV10-3
CDR3 protein: CAISGGQGGNTIYF
CDR3 DNA: TGTGCCATCAGTGGGGGACAGGGAGGAAACACCATATATTTT

D gene: -
clone size: -
J gene: TRBJ2-6
V gene: TRBV6-5
CDR3 protein: CASGRGSSGANVLTF
CDR3 DNA: TGTGCCAGCGGTAGGGGAAGCTCTGGGGCCAACGTCCTGACTTTC

D gene: -
clone size: -
J gene: TRBJ2-3
V gene: TRBV5-5
CDR3 protein: CASSLAGLDTQYF
CDR3 DNA: TGTGCCAGCAGCTTGGCGGGGTTAGATACGCAGTATTTT

D gene: TRBD2
clone size: -
J gene: TRBJ2-5
V gene: TRBV19
CDR3 protein: CASSIWGGETQYF
CDR3 DNA: TGTGCCAGTAGTATTTGGGGGGGAGAGACCCAGTACTTC

D gene: TRBD2
clone size: -
J gene: TRBJ2-7
V gene: TRBV7-2
CDR3 protein: CASSLSSGNSYEQYF
CDR3 DNA: TGTGCCAGCAGCTTATCTAGCGGGAACTCCTACGAGCAGTACTTC

D gene: -
clone size: few
J gene: TRBJ2-6
V gene: TRBV7-3
CDR3 protein: CASSLRGGGANVLTF
CDR3 DNA: TGTGCCAGCAGCTTACGGGGTGGTGGGGCCAACGTCCTGACTTTC

D gene: -
clone size: -
J gene: TRBJ1-6
V gene: TRBV6-5
CDR3 protein: CASSASGDSPLHF
CDR3 DNA: TGTGCCAGCTCCGCTAGTGGAGATTCACCCCTCCACTTT

D gene: TRBD2
clone size: -
J gene: TRBJ2-1
V gene: TRBV6-1
CDR3 protein: CASSEARLAGGYNEQFF
CDR3 DNA: TGTGCCAGCAGTGAAGCCAGGCTAGCGGGAGGGTACAATGAGCAGTTCTTC

D gene: TRBD2
clone size: -
J gene: TRBJ2-7
V gene: TRBV3-1/TRBV3-2
CDR3 protein: CASSRPGLAIYEQYF
CDR3 DNA: TGTGCCAGCAGCCGGCCGGGACTAGCGATCTACGAGCAGTACTTC

D gene: TRBD2
clone size: -
J gene: TRBJ2-4
V gene: TRBV19
CDR3 protein: CASSIATSEFDIQYF
CDR3 DNA: TGTGCCAGTAGTATAGCGACTAGCGAATTTGACATTCAGTACTTC

D gene: -
clone size: few
J gene: TRBJ1-4
V gene: TRBV6-5
CDR3 protein: CASSYPGRDEKLFF
CDR3 DNA: TGTGCCAGCAGTTACCCTGGGAGGGACGAAAAACTGTTTTTT

D gene: -
clone size: -
J gene: TRBJ2-1
V gene: TRBV9
CDR3 protein: CASSSYRAGRDNEQFF
CDR3 DNA: TGTGCCAGCAGTAGTTACCGGGCGGGCAGAGACAATGAGCAGTTCTTC

D gene: -
clone size: -
J gene: TRBJ2-1
V gene: TRBV5-1
CDR3 protein: CASSLDERRASNEQFF
CDR3 DNA: TGCGCCAGCAGCTTGGATGAACGGCGGGCTAGCAATGAGCAGTTCTTC

D gene: -
clone size: -
J gene: TRBJ2-7
V gene: TRBV10-2
CDR3 protein: CASSPVPSSEQYF
CDR3 DNA: TGCGCCAGCAGCCCAGTCCCCTCTTCCGAGCAGTACTTC

D gene: -
clone size: once
J gene: TRBJ1-4
V gene: TRBV11-2
CDR3 protein: CASSQGSRTNEKLFF
CDR3 DNA: TGTGCCAGCAGTCAGGGTAGTAGAACTAATGAAAAACTGTTTTTT

D gene: -
clone size: -
J gene: TRBJ2-1
V gene: TRBV12-3/TRBV12-4
CDR3 protein: CASSFRVYNEQFF
CDR3 DNA: TGTGCCAGCAGTTTTCGGGTTTACAATGAGCAGTTCTTC

D gene: -
clone size: -
J gene: TRBJ1-5
V gene: TRBV5-5
CDR3 protein: CASSSPGSNQPQHF
CDR3 DNA: TGTGCCAGCAGCTCGCCGGGGAGCAATCAGCCCCAGCATTTT

D gene: TRBD2
clone size: -
J gene: TRBJ2-3
V gene: TRBV9
CDR3 protein: CASSVGLAGKTSTDTQYF
CDR3 DNA: TGTGCCAGCAGCGTAGGGCTAGCGGGGAAAACTAGCACAGATACGCAGTATTTT

D gene: TRBD2
clone size: -
J gene: TRBJ2-2
V gene: TRBV10-3
CDR3 protein: CAISDAGGRNTGELFF
CDR3 DNA: TGTGCCATCAGTGACGCGGGAGGGAGGAACACCGGGGAGCTGTTTTTT

D gene: -
clone size: once
J gene: TRBJ2-1
V gene: TRBV5-6
CDR3 protein: CASSFPRAAYNEQFF
CDR3 DNA: TGTGCCAGCAGCTTTCCCAGGGCAGCCTACAATGAGCAGTTCTTC

D gene: -
clone size: -
J gene: TRBJ2-5
V gene: TRBV7-2
CDR3 protein: CASSKPGLQITQYF
CDR3 DNA: TGTGCCAGCAGCAAACCGGGACTCCAGATTACCCAGTACTTC

D gene: TRBD2
clone size: once
J gene: TRBJ2-2
V gene: TRBV4-2
CDR3 protein: CASSPGLAGGSARKNTGELFF
CDR3 DNA: TGTGCCAGCAGCCCAGGACTAGCGGGAGGCTCTGCCCGAAAAAACACCGGGGAGCTGTTTTTT

D gene: -
clone size: -
J gene: TRBJ2-1
V gene: TRBV24-1
CDR3 protein: CATSDNRNYNEQFF
CDR3 DNA: TGTGCCACCAGTGACAACAGGAATTACAATGAGCAGTTCTTC

D gene: -
clone size: -
J gene: TRBJ2-1
V gene: TRBV10-1
CDR3 protein: CASSESTYNEQFF
CDR3 DNA: TGCGCCAGCAGTGAATCCACCTACAATGAGCAGTTCTTC

D gene: -
clone size: -
J gene: TRBJ1-1
V gene: TRBV12-3/TRBV12-4
CDR3 protein: CASSLGRGGEAFF
CDR3 DNA: TGTGCCAGCAGTTTAGGAAGGGGAGGTGAAGCTTTCTTT

D gene: TRBD1
clone size: -
J gene: TRBJ2-7
V gene: TRBV4-1
CDR3 protein: CASSPGQGPSYEQYF
CDR3 DNA: TGCGCCAGCAGCCCCGGACAGGGTCCTTCCTACGAGCAGTACTTC

D gene: TRBD1
clone size: -
J gene: TRBJ1-4
V gene: TRBV5-1
CDR3 protein: CASSPTGSPTNEKLFF
CDR3 DNA: TGCGCCAGCAGCCCGACAGGGTCTCCAACTAATGAAAAACTGTTTTTT

D gene: -
clone size: -
J gene: TRBJ2-2
V gene: TRBV6-5
CDR3 protein: CASRTRERAGELFF
CDR3 DNA: TGTGCCAGCAGAACTAGGGAAAGGGCCGGGGAGCTGTTTTTT

D gene: TRBD2
clone size: -
J gene: TRBJ2-1
V gene: TRBV3-1/TRBV3-2
CDR3 protein: CASSPGRAPGEQFF
CDR3 DNA: TGTGCCAGCAGCCCCGGGAGGGCGCCGGGCGAGCAGTTCTTC

D gene: -
clone size: -
J gene: TRBJ1-4
V gene: TRBV30
CDR3 protein: CAWRGSNEKLFF
CDR3 DNA: TGTGCCTGGCGGGGGTCTAATGAAAAACTGTTTTTT

D gene: -
clone size: -
J gene: TRBJ1-5
V gene: TRBV10-2
CDR3 protein: CASSESRVQPQHF
CDR3 DNA: TGCGCCAGCAGTGAGTCGAGGGTTCAGCCCCAGCATTTT

D gene: -
clone size: once
J gene: TRBJ2-7
V gene: TRBV28
CDR3 protein: CASSLRRDSYEQYF
CDR3 DNA: TGTGCCAGCAGTTTAAGGCGGGATAGCTACGAGCAGTACTTC

D gene: -
clone size: -
J gene: TRBJ2-4
V gene: TRBV20-1
CDR3 protein: CSAARGNIQYF
CDR3 DNA: TGCAGTGCTGCCAGGGGAAACATTCAGTACTTC

D gene: -
clone size: -
J gene: TRBJ1-2
V gene: TRBV5-4
CDR3 protein: CASSLTANYGYTF
CDR3 DNA: TGTGCCAGCAGCTTGACGGCTAACTATGGCTACACCTTC

D gene: TRBD2
clone size: -
J gene: TRBJ2-3
V gene: TRBV2
CDR3 protein: CASSSRTSGTADTQYF
CDR3 DNA: TGTGCCAGCAGTAGTAGGACTAGCGGGACTGCAGATACGCAGTATTTT